Listed here are 12 T cell receptor beta chains from one sample, sequenced in a study of blood T cell repertoires in COVID-19. Sequencing used immunoSEQ multiplex PCR; TCRdb keeps in-frame clones, though not all of them. In the table there are 650,000 to 800,000 clones, about 90% of which are singletons. Sequencing was done on a sample of peripheral blood. These receptors came from a woman younger than 35 with acute or convalescent COVID-19.

The chain has TRBV9 and TRBJ1-1; 7 bases line up with TRBD1. The CDR3 is 15 amino acids. V was pared by 4 bases and J by 1 base, with 7 bases of the junction left unmatched. CDR1 is SGDLS, CDR2 YYNGEE, per germline. For the CDR3, the DNA is TGTGCCAGCAGCATCGGGACAGATAAGAACACTGAAGCTTTCTTT. Its protein product is CASSIGTDKNTEAFF.

The V and J genes are TRBV6-5 and TRBJ1-2; D ambiguous. V lost 0 bases, J lost 8 bases, and 13 bases lay in between. The CDR3 runs 14 residues. In germline, CDR1 is MNHEY, CDR2 SVGAGI. The CDR3 loop reads CASSYSNRNSGYTF. Here the CDR3 DNA reads TGTGCCAGCAGTTACTCGAATAGGAATAGCGGCTACACCTTC.

The rearrangement uses TRBV19 and TRBJ2-1, with 8 bases aligning to TRBD1. The V and J ends lost 5 bases and 5 bases, in that order; junction bases with no gene match: 14. Germline V gene sequence: CDR1 LNHDA, CDR2 SQIVND (reference sequence). The CDR3 length is 17 residues. The CDR3 reads CASSSPPGTGADNEQFF. In nucleotides, the CDR3 is TGTGCCAGTAGTTCTCCTCCCGGGACAGGAGCCGACAATGAGCAGTTCTTC.

The chain employs TRBV27 and TRBJ1-2, with 11 positions matching TRBD1. The germline V gene has CDR1 MNHEY and CDR2 SMNVEV (reference sequence). V shed 8 bases, J shed 8 bases, and the junction held 10 bases outside the gene matches. This CDR3 contains 14 residues. CDR3 sequence reads: CASSPLRDRGGYTF. DNA for the CDR3: TGTGCCAGCTCCCCCCTCCGGGACAGGGGGGGCTACACCTTC.

The CDR3, as DNA: TGTGCCAGCAGCCATCAGGGATTTAGTGGAGAAAAACTGTTTTTT. It is translated as CASSHQGFSGEKLFF. This chain connects TRBV3-1 (or the pseudogene TRBV3-2) to TRBJ1-4; weak D call: TRBD1 (5 bases). The V gene's germline CDR1 is LGHDT and CDR2 YNNKEL (reference sequence). The length of the CDR3 is 15 residues. Trimming removed 3 bases at V and 8 bases at J, with 16 bases between.

CDR3 nucleotide sequence: TGTGCCAGCACCCTTACAGGGGGCGGTGGCTACACCTTC. Residues: CASTLTGGGGYTF. The chain carries TRBV5-4 and TRBJ1-2, with 9 bases matching TRBD1. Germline assignment: CDR1 SGHNT and CDR2 YYREEE (reference sequence). This CDR3 comprises 13 residues. V shed 6 bases and J 7 bases; nucleotides not matched to a gene: 7.

V gene TRBV23-1 combines with J gene TRBJ1-2; no firm D call. TRBV23-1 qualifies as an ORF whose function is uncertain. V lost 6 bases and J lost 8, with 19 bases in between. This CDR3 is 14 amino acids long. This chain's CDR3 is CASRLKDSREGYTF. The CDR3 region has the DNA TGCGCCAGCAGACTAAAAGATTCCCGGGAGGGCTACACCTTC.

As concerns this clone: Other DNA sequences within the sample encode an identical CDR3. DNA for the CDR3: TGTGCCAGCAGCGTCGGCCAGGGGGCTAACACCGGGGAGCTGTTTTTT. Translated, it gives CASSVGQGANTGELFF. The chain links TRBV9 to TRBJ2-2; TRBD1 agrees at 8 bases. CDR1 SGDLS and CDR2 YYNGEE come from the germline V gene. This CDR3 is built from 16 residues. Trimming removed 2 bases from V and 2 bases from J; junction bases left unmatched: 5. The full variable domain, with the rest looked up from reference TRBV9 and TRBJ2-2, is DSGVTQTPKHLITATGQRVTLRCSPRSGDLSVYWYQQSLDQGLQFLIQYYNGEERAKGNILERFSAQQFPDLHSELNLSSLELGDSALYFCASSVGQGANTGELFFGEGSRLTVL.

J is TRBJ2-7 and V is TRBV12-5, with a tentative D call TRBD1 (6 bases). V lost 1 base to trimming and J lost 9 bases, with 7 bases between them. Germline assignment: CDR1 LGHNT and CDR2 FRNRAP. The CDR3 is 11 residues long. CDR3 loop: CASGLAGVQYF. For the CDR3, the DNA is TGTGCTAGTGGTTTGGCAGGGGTGCAGTACTTC.

The chain employs TRBV5-1 and TRBJ1-6; D not certain. CDR1 is SGHRS and CDR2 is YFSETQ in the germline V gene. This CDR3 is 16 amino acids long. V dropped 0 bases and J dropped 0 bases, with 7 bases sitting between them. CDR3 nucleotides: TGCGCCAGCAGCTTGGTCGCAGGCTCCTATAATTCACCCCTCCACTTT. Encoded protein: CASSLVAGSYNSPLHF.

The chain carries TRBV6-5 and TRBJ1-2, with D uncertain. Per the germline V gene, CDR1 is MNHEY and CDR2 is SVGAGI. Trimming left V 8 bases short and J 0 bases short, with 10 bases between. This CDR3 comprises 13 residues. CDR3 in amino acids: CASLPVTNYGYTF. CDR3 nucleotides: TGTGCCAGCCTGCCAGTCACTAACTATGGCTACACCTTC.

The chain is built from TRBV10-3 and TRBJ1-6, with D unclear. The CDR3 consists of 14 residues. The ends were cut back, 6 bases at V and 7 bases at J, with 13 bases in the middle. Germline V lookup: CDR1 ENHRY, CDR2 SYGVKD. The CDR3 DNA is TGTGCCATCAGCTTAACAGTGAAGAATTCACCCCTCCACTTT. Translated: CAISLTVKNSPLHF.